These T cell receptor beta chains were read from a single sample in a study of regulatory T cells in long-lasting Graves disease. TCRdb redid the calling of the multiplex PCR reads with MiXCR, one entry per CDR3 protein. The sample lists approximately 470,000 distinct CDR3 sequences; more than 20% were seen once. Sample: peripheral blood mononuclear cells (PBMCs), taken when the disease was refractory, from a patient treated with antithyroid drugs. The receptors stem from a female donor with Graves disease. Each CDR3 is given with its conserved first and last residue. The D gene is left open where the match is weak. Clone size is shown for a subset of rows, as once, few, many or a class of expanded clone.

v_gene: TRBV4-1; j_gene: TRBJ2-7; d_gene: NA; abundance: NA; CDR3nt: TGCGCCAGCAGCCCGACGTACGGGACGGATTACGAGCAGTACTTC; CDR3aa: CASSPTYGTDYEQYF
v_gene: TRBV7-8; j_gene: TRBJ2-2; d_gene: NA; abundance: few; CDR3nt: TGTGCCAGCAGCTTAGTCGGTGCCTACAACATCTTTACGAACACCGGGGAGCTGTTTTTT; CDR3aa: CASSLVGAYNIFTNTGELFF
v_gene: TRBV27; j_gene: TRBJ1-5; d_gene: NA; abundance: many; CDR3nt: TGTGCCAGCAGTCCCCGACAGGACCTGGGGGGCAATCAGCCCCAGCATTTT; CDR3aa: CASSPRQDLGGNQPQHF
v_gene: TRBV4-3; j_gene: TRBJ2-2; d_gene: TRBD2; abundance: NA; CDR3nt: TGCGCCAGCAGCCCCCAATCTAGCGGAGGGAACACCGGGGAGCTGTTTTTT; CDR3aa: CASSPQSSGGNTGELFF
v_gene: TRBV10-3; j_gene: TRBJ2-5; d_gene: NA; abundance: many; CDR3nt: TGTGCCATCAGTGAGTACAGGGTAGAGACCCAGTACTTC; CDR3aa: CAISEYRVETQYF
v_gene: TRBV5-1; j_gene: TRBJ1-4; d_gene: TRBD1; abundance: many; CDR3nt: TGCGCCAGCAGCATTGACAGGGGGCGGAACGAAAAACTGTTTTTT; CDR3aa: CASSIDRGRNEKLFF
v_gene: TRBV27; j_gene: TRBJ1-2; d_gene: NA; abundance: many; CDR3nt: TGTGCCAGCAGTCTCAGTGTACTCTATGGCTACACCTTC; CDR3aa: CASSLSVLYGYTF
v_gene: TRBV27; j_gene: TRBJ2-7; d_gene: TRBD2; abundance: many; CDR3nt: TGTGCCAGCAGTTTAGCAATACCGGGACTAGCGGGTTCATACGAGCAGTACTTC; CDR3aa: CASSLAIPGLAGSYEQYF
v_gene: TRBV5-1; j_gene: TRBJ2-3; d_gene: TRBD2; abundance: NA; CDR3nt: TGCGCCAGCAGCTTAAGCGGGAAACGGGCAGATACGCAGTATTTT; CDR3aa: CASSLSGKRADTQYF
v_gene: TRBV7-9; j_gene: TRBJ2-7; d_gene: TRBD2; abundance: NA; CDR3nt: TGTGCCAGCAGAAGGACTAGCGGGTTTTACGAGCAGTACTTC; CDR3aa: CASRRTSGFYEQYF
v_gene: TRBV12-3/TRBV12-4; j_gene: TRBJ1-5; d_gene: NA; abundance: few; CDR3nt: TGTGCCAGCAGTTTAGATATAGGGGGGGTTAGCAATCAGCCCCAGCATTTT; CDR3aa: CASSLDIGGVSNQPQHF
v_gene: TRBV20-1; j_gene: TRBJ2-7; d_gene: NA; abundance: NA; CDR3nt: TGCAGTGCTATCCGGGCTAGCAGGGGCTACGAGCAGTACTTC; CDR3aa: CSAIRASRGYEQYF
v_gene: TRBV20-1; j_gene: TRBJ2-3; d_gene: TRBD2; abundance: NA; CDR3nt: TGCAGTGCTGAGGCGGGAGTCAACACAGATACGCAGTATTTT; CDR3aa: CSAEAGVNTDTQYF
v_gene: TRBV19; j_gene: TRBJ1-1; d_gene: NA; abundance: NA; CDR3nt: TGTGCCAGTAGGCCACAGGTGGGGGGCAGTACTGAAGCTTTCTTT; CDR3aa: CASRPQVGGSTEAFF
v_gene: TRBV2; j_gene: TRBJ1-3; d_gene: NA; abundance: many; CDR3nt: TGTGCCAGCAGCCCCCTTGGACACTTCTCTGGAAACACCATATATTTT; CDR3aa: CASSPLGHFSGNTIYF
v_gene: TRBV19; j_gene: TRBJ2-7; d_gene: NA; abundance: NA; CDR3nt: TGTGCCAGTAGTATCGGGATCCTCTACGAGCAGTACTTC; CDR3aa: CASSIGILYEQYF
v_gene: TRBV19; j_gene: TRBJ2-2; d_gene: NA; abundance: NA; CDR3nt: TGTGCCAGTAGTGAACAGACGAACACCGGGGAGCTGTTTTTT; CDR3aa: CASSEQTNTGELFF
v_gene: TRBV5-1; j_gene: TRBJ2-2; d_gene: NA; abundance: NA; CDR3nt: TGCGCCAGCAGCTTCCCACTTACAGGGGGGGACACCGGGGAGCTGTTTTTT; CDR3aa: CASSFPLTGGDTGELFF
v_gene: TRBV3-1; j_gene: TRBJ1-4; d_gene: NA; abundance: many; CDR3nt: TGTGCCAGCAGCCAACGGGGACCCAGGGGACTGTTTTTT; CDR3aa: CASSQRGPRGLFF
v_gene: TRBV30; j_gene: TRBJ2-2; d_gene: NA; abundance: NA; CDR3nt: TGTGCCTGGTATGGTGGAGGCGGGGAGCTGTTTTTT; CDR3aa: CAWYGGGGELFF
v_gene: TRBV12-3/TRBV12-4; j_gene: TRBJ1-3; d_gene: NA; abundance: NA; CDR3nt: TGTGCCAGCTTAAGATCGGGCGGGGGCCGGGTCATATATTTT; CDR3aa: CASLRSGGGRVIYF
v_gene: TRBV5-5; j_gene: TRBJ1-1; d_gene: NA; abundance: NA; CDR3nt: TGTGCCAGCTTACGGGGGATGAACACTGAAGCTTTCTTT; CDR3aa: CASLRGMNTEAFF
v_gene: TRBV20-1; j_gene: TRBJ2-1; d_gene: TRBD2; abundance: NA; CDR3nt: TGCAGTGCTAGAGCTGCTAGCGGGAATTACAATGAGCAGTTCTTC; CDR3aa: CSARAASGNYNEQFF
v_gene: TRBV13; j_gene: TRBJ2-6; d_gene: NA; abundance: many; CDR3nt: TGTGCCAGCAGCTTACGCAGGGAGGCTGGGGCCAACGTCCTGACTTTC; CDR3aa: CASSLRREAGANVLTF
v_gene: TRBV7-9; j_gene: TRBJ1-4; d_gene: TRBD1; abundance: few; CDR3nt: TGTGCCAGCAGCGTGAACAGGGGGACTAATGAAAAACTGTTTTTT; CDR3aa: CASSVNRGTNEKLFF
v_gene: TRBV6-5; j_gene: TRBJ2-7; d_gene: NA; abundance: many; CDR3nt: TGTGCCAGCAGTTACGGGGGAGATGCCCACTACGAGCAGTACTTC; CDR3aa: CASSYGGDAHYEQYF
v_gene: TRBV30; j_gene: TRBJ2-7; d_gene: NA; abundance: NA; CDR3nt: TGTGCCTGGAGTGTCAGGGGGGTTACCTACGAGCGGTACTTC; CDR3aa: CAWSVRGVTYERYF
v_gene: TRBV19; j_gene: TRBJ2-2; d_gene: NA; abundance: NA; CDR3nt: TGTGCCAGTAGTATGCCTAGCGAGAACACCGGGGAGCTGTTTTTT; CDR3aa: CASSMPSENTGELFF
v_gene: TRBV6-5; j_gene: TRBJ1-1; d_gene: TRBD1; abundance: many; CDR3nt: TGTGCCAGCAGTTACTCGGGGACAGGGGCGCTTATGAACACTGAAGCTTTCTTT; CDR3aa: CASSYSGTGALMNTEAFF
v_gene: TRBV6-9; j_gene: TRBJ2-3; d_gene: NA; abundance: NA; CDR3nt: TGTGCCAGCAGGAGCACAGATACGCAGTATTTT; CDR3aa: CASRSTDTQYF
v_gene: TRBV6-1; j_gene: TRBJ1-5; d_gene: NA; abundance: many; CDR3nt: TGTGCCAGCAGAGCGGGACAATTCAATCAGCCCCAGCATTTT; CDR3aa: CASRAGQFNQPQHF
v_gene: TRBV15; j_gene: TRBJ2-2; d_gene: NA; abundance: many; CDR3nt: TGTGCCACCAGCAGAGCAGGACTGAACACCGGGGAGCTGTTTTTT; CDR3aa: CATSRAGLNTGELFF
v_gene: TRBV28; j_gene: TRBJ1-5; d_gene: NA; abundance: many; CDR3nt: TGTGCCAGCAGCCTAGATAGGACTAATCAGCCCCAGCATTTT; CDR3aa: CASSLDRTNQPQHF
v_gene: TRBV5-1; j_gene: TRBJ2-4; d_gene: NA; abundance: many; CDR3nt: TGCGCCAGCAGCTTCTCACGGACGGAGATTCAGTACTTC; CDR3aa: CASSFSRTEIQYF
v_gene: TRBV27; j_gene: TRBJ2-1; d_gene: TRBD2; abundance: NA; CDR3nt: TGTGCCAGCAGTTTCCTTCCGGGACTAGCGGGAAAAACTGAGCAGTTCTTC; CDR3aa: CASSFLPGLAGKTEQFF
v_gene: TRBV20-1; j_gene: TRBJ1-5; d_gene: NA; abundance: few; CDR3nt: TGCAGTGCTCGGGGGGATTCAAATCAGCCCCAGCATTTT; CDR3aa: CSARGDSNQPQHF
v_gene: TRBV5-6; j_gene: TRBJ1-1; d_gene: NA; abundance: NA; CDR3nt: TGTGCCAGCAGTATCTGGTACGGAGGCGACACTGAAGCTTTCTTT; CDR3aa: CASSIWYGGDTEAFF
v_gene: TRBV20-1; j_gene: TRBJ2-7; d_gene: TRBD1; abundance: many; CDR3nt: TGCAGTGCTAGAGGGGGGACAGGGGATGGCGAGCAGTACTTC; CDR3aa: CSARGGTGDGEQYF
v_gene: TRBV12-3/TRBV12-4; j_gene: TRBJ2-5; d_gene: NA; abundance: many; CDR3nt: TGTGCCAGCAGACTGCAGGGACAAGAGACCCAGTACTTC; CDR3aa: CASRLQGQETQYF
v_gene: TRBV11-2; j_gene: TRBJ2-1; d_gene: NA; abundance: few; CDR3nt: TGTGCCAGCAGCTTAGTAGGGGGATCCTACAATGAGCAGTTCTTC; CDR3aa: CASSLVGGSYNEQFF
v_gene: TRBV5-1; j_gene: TRBJ2-5; d_gene: NA; abundance: NA; CDR3nt: TGCGCCAGCAAAACTAGCAGACAAGAGACCCAGTACTTC; CDR3aa: CASKTSRQETQYF
v_gene: TRBV20-1; j_gene: TRBJ2-7; d_gene: NA; abundance: many; CDR3nt: TGCAGTGCTAGCGGGAGGGGGCCCTACGAGCAGTACTTC; CDR3aa: CSASGRGPYEQYF
v_gene: TRBV3-1; j_gene: TRBJ1-2; d_gene: NA; abundance: NA; CDR3nt: TGTGCCAGCAGCCAATCGGGGGCGAGTGTTGGCTACACCTTC; CDR3aa: CASSQSGASVGYTF
v_gene: TRBV5-5; j_gene: TRBJ2-5; d_gene: TRBD1; abundance: many; CDR3nt: TGTGCCAGCAGCTTCGGACAGGGTGTGGAGACCCAGTACTTC; CDR3aa: CASSFGQGVETQYF
v_gene: TRBV28; j_gene: TRBJ1-2; d_gene: TRBD1; abundance: many; CDR3nt: TGTGCCAGCAGTTTACAAGGACAGGGGTTGATCGATGGCTACACCTTC; CDR3aa: CASSLQGQGLIDGYTF
v_gene: TRBV7-9; j_gene: TRBJ1-1; d_gene: NA; abundance: NA; CDR3nt: TGTGCCAGCAGCTTTATAGGGAGCACTGAAGCTTTCTTT; CDR3aa: CASSFIGSTEAFF
v_gene: TRBV12-3/TRBV12-4; j_gene: TRBJ2-3; d_gene: TRBD1; abundance: NA; CDR3nt: TGTGCCAGCAGGCGGACAGGGGGCACAGATACGCAGTATTTT; CDR3aa: CASRRTGGTDTQYF
v_gene: TRBV27; j_gene: TRBJ1-4; d_gene: NA; abundance: NA; CDR3nt: TGTGCCAGCAAGGGTCGGGGGGGAAAACTGTTTTTT; CDR3aa: CASKGRGGKLFF
v_gene: TRBV6-5; j_gene: TRBJ2-7; d_gene: NA; abundance: few; CDR3nt: TGTGCCAGCAGTTACTCGATTATCTCCGAGCAGTACTTC; CDR3aa: CASSYSIISEQYF
v_gene: TRBV7-6; j_gene: TRBJ2-7; d_gene: NA; abundance: few; CDR3nt: TGTGCCAGCAGCTCAGGCGGCGGTGGATACGAGCAGTACTTC; CDR3aa: CASSSGGGGYEQYF
v_gene: TRBV2; j_gene: TRBJ1-2; d_gene: NA; abundance: many; CDR3nt: TGTGCCAGCATTGGGGGTAACTATGGCTACACCTTC; CDR3aa: CASIGGNYGYTF
v_gene: TRBV28; j_gene: TRBJ2-4; d_gene: NA; abundance: many; CDR3nt: TGTGCCAGCAGTTTCGACAGTGGATGGCAAAACATTCAGTACTTC; CDR3aa: CASSFDSGWQNIQYF
v_gene: TRBV11-2; j_gene: TRBJ1-3; d_gene: NA; abundance: many; CDR3nt: TGTGCCAGCAGCTTCGGTAGCTCTGGAAACACCATATATTTT; CDR3aa: CASSFGSSGNTIYF
v_gene: TRBV12-3/TRBV12-4; j_gene: TRBJ1-4; d_gene: NA; abundance: many; CDR3nt: TGTGCCAGCAGCGCTGGAGACAGGTTTCGCGAAAAACTGTTTTTT; CDR3aa: CASSAGDRFREKLFF
v_gene: TRBV28; j_gene: TRBJ1-5; d_gene: NA; abundance: many; CDR3nt: TGTGCCAGCAGCTTAGGGACCTATAGCAATCAGCCCCAGCATTTT; CDR3aa: CASSLGTYSNQPQHF
v_gene: TRBV11-3; j_gene: TRBJ1-6; d_gene: NA; abundance: many; CDR3nt: TGTGCCAGCAGCTTGGACGAGCAATCACCCCTCCACTTT; CDR3aa: CASSLDEQSPLHF
v_gene: TRBV28; j_gene: TRBJ2-7; d_gene: NA; abundance: few; CDR3nt: TGTGCCACCCTGACCCCGACAGCCTCCTACGAACAGTACTTC; CDR3aa: CATLTPTASYEQYF
v_gene: TRBV24-1; j_gene: TRBJ1-1; d_gene: NA; abundance: NA; CDR3nt: TGTGCCACCAGTGATTCGGGACAGAACACTGAAGCTTTCTTT; CDR3aa: CATSDSGQNTEAFF
v_gene: TRBV30; j_gene: TRBJ1-2; d_gene: NA; abundance: many; CDR3nt: TGTGCCTGGATGAAGTCGACAATCTATGGCTACACCTTC; CDR3aa: CAWMKSTIYGYTF